This T cell receptor (beta chain) was sequenced for a study of CD8 T cells in ankylosing spondylitis. Libraries for TCR beta were made by quantitative 5'-RACE with molecular barcodes. TCRdb independently ran MiXCR on the 5' RACE reads; one entry per CDR3 protein. The sample consists of 150,000 or so distinct CDR3 sequences, around 19% of them appearing once. This clonotype was seen many times. CDR3 length: 11 amino acids. The V gene's germline CDR1 is MNHEY and CDR2 SMNVEV (reference sequence). V was trimmed by 7 bases and J by 4 bases, leaving 8 bases between them. This receptor was identified in a male donor with ankylosing spondylitis or in good health (not recorded which). The sample consisted of blood, either unsorted or a sorted T cell fraction (not recorded which). The V call is TRBV27, the J call TRBJ2-7, with unresolved D. CDR3 loop: CASTPRYEQYF. The CDR3 DNA reads as TGTGCCAGCACTCCCCGGTACGAGCAGTACTTC.